This T cell receptor (beta chain) is from a study of siplizumab effects on memory and regulatory T cells. General observations from the study: Tregs proliferating in siplizumab cultures lacked confirmation of their suppressive function. Phenotypic classification as naive or memory proved unattainable for roughly 80-97% of proliferating CD4+ or CD8+ clones. The alloresponse seemed to draw substantially on naive T cells, which appeared more diverse than memory cells. Some alloreactive sequences were traceable to unstimulated CD4+ memory cells, and siplizumab significantly reduced them.

The repertoire was sequenced with immunoSEQ multiplex PCR; TCRdb's copy has only in-frame clones and lacks some. The top ten hold around 0.73% of the sample, which has about 100,000 clones, approximately 90% seen once. To note about this clone: No antigen is known for it.

The sequenced sample consisted of Tregs sorted from blood. The TCR originated in a human donor in good health.

The chain's CDR3 is CASSESDFYNEQFF. In DNA form, the CDR3 reads TGTGCCAGCAGTGAATCTGACTTCTACAATGAGCAGTTCTTC. The chain uses TRBV2 and TRBJ2-1; D unresolved. V lost 2 bases and J 3 bases, leaving 8 bases between the germline ends. The CDR3 sequence is 14 residues long. Per the germline V gene, CDR1 is SNHLY and CDR2 is FYNNEI.